This T cell receptor beta chain was captured by sequencing in a study of blood T cell repertoires in COVID-19. Study context: COVID-19 samples, acute and convalescent, were from the United States, Italy and Spain. Sample material is recorded as cDNA or gDNA derived from T cells, B-cell-depleted T cells, or PBMCs.

In the source study's methods: Using reference gene primer amplification, nucleated cell counts were estimated. Assay used: immunoSEQ multiplex PCR; TCRdb lists only in-frame clones, some missing. V and J calls and clone size follow that table, whereas D and trimming were derived from the DNA. Counted here are some 100,000 clones, around 90% occurring once; the ten biggest clones make up roughly 6%. Germline CDR1 reads SGHAT; CDR2 reads FQNNGV. J gave up 1 base and V 4 bases, and 8 bases lay outside the gene matches. This CDR3 is built from 16 residues. The chain is built from TRBV11-2 and TRBJ1-1; 8 bases map to TRBD1. The clonotype was recovered from a woman between 55 and 75 years old with acute or convalescent COVID-19. Sequences were obtained from peripheral blood. The CDR3 reads CASSSALDRANTEAFF. The DNA for the CDR3 is TGTGCCAGCAGCTCCGCCCTGGACAGGGCGAACACTGAAGCTTTCTTT.